This T cell receptor beta chain was profiled in a study of T-cell memory formation after mild COVID-19. This clonotype has a count of ten or more. Trimming removed 5 bases from V and 5 bases from J, with 15 bases in between. This CDR3 comprises 15 residues. The germline CDR1 and CDR2 sequences are LGHNA and YNFKEQ. TCRdb itself ran the 5' RACE reads through MiXCR, one entry per CDR3 protein. The sample consists of fewer than 350,000 distinct CDR3 sequences, roughly 18% of them appearing once. V usage is TRBV4-2 and J usage is TRBJ2-2, with a tentative D call TRBD2 (6 bases). This TCR was sampled from a man aged 18 to 29 who had mild COVID-19 (a few samples of this study predate the infection). Cell type and time point are not known. The sequenced sample consisted of PBMCs or a T cell subset sorted from them (not recorded which). CDR3 sequence: CASSAGTPKTGELFF. The CDR3 nucleotides read TGTGCCAGCAGCGCCGGGACTCCTAAAACCGGGGAGCTGTTTTTT.